This T cell receptor beta chain was documented in a study of graft-versus-host responses after intestinal transplantation. Study summary: The transplants performed in recipients were multivisceral, liver-intestinal, or isolated intestinal. Induction with anti-thymocyte globulin, then tacrolimus and steroids for about 3 years, was given to all recipients. Points from the study as a whole: Recipient-marrow GvH clones were detected, some having first appeared in ileum or blood.

A remark on this clone: Its target is unknown.

The repertoire was sequenced with immunoSEQ multiplex PCR; TCRdb's copy has only in-frame clones and lacks some. The top ten clones hold more than 9% of a sample with about 29,000 clones, about 85% of them seen once. The sequences come from PBMCs, collected around 61 weeks after intestinal transplantation. This receptor was taken from a human patient who received an intestinal transplant, so some T cells may come from the graft donor.

For the CDR3, the DNA is TGTGCCACTGCGCCAGGACAGTACTACGAGCAGTACTTC. Translation gives CATAPGQYYEQYF. The chain has TRBV6-8 and TRBJ2-7, with D perhaps TRBD1 (6 bases). The germline V gene encodes CDR1 MNHGY and CDR2 SAAAGT. Trimming took 10 bases from V and 3 from J, leaving 16 bases between them. The CDR3 has 13 residues.